This T cell receptor (beta chain) was identified during a study of identical twins. Study-level results: Twins shared out-of-frame alpha sequences with excess low generation probability.

In every case, the donor was a healthy Caucasian. MiXCR, run by TCRdb on the 5' RACE reads, gives a single entry per CDR3 protein. The sample lists approximately 530,000 distinct CDR3 sequences, 20% to 25% seen once, with roughly 0.5% in the top ten. Points on this clonotype: The antigen is not known.

This CDR3 is 14 amino acids long. V shed 5 bases and J 1 base; nucleotides not matched to a gene: 2. CDR1 and CDR2 from the germline V gene are LNHDA and SQIVND (reference sequence). This sample also appeared in a second study, on yellow fever vaccine responses in identical twins.

The clonotype originates from a woman aged 18-35 years in good health. The source material was CD4+ T cells sorted from blood. V usage is TRBV19 and J usage is TRBJ2-5; 9 nucleotides match TRBD1. The CDR3 bases are TGTGCCAGTAGTTCGGACAGGGGCCAAGAGACCCAGTACTTC. Its protein is CASSSDRGQETQYF.